Listed here are 29 T cell receptor beta chains from one sample, sequenced in a study of blood T cell repertoires in COVID-19. Libraries were prepared by immunoSEQ multiplex PCR; TCRdb keeps only in-frame clonotypes and omits some of them. The sample has about 97,000 clones, 80% to 90% seen once. Sequences were obtained from peripheral blood. The receptors here all came from a man aged 50-60 years with COVID-19, enrolled during active disease.

This chain joins TRBV12-5 and TRBJ2-1; D is unresolved. Germline V lookup: CDR1 LGHNT, CDR2 FRNRAP. The V gene lost 2 bases and the J gene lost 10 bases, with 6 bases spanning the gap. The length of the CDR3 is 11 residues. CDR3 sequence reads: CASGLFTEQFF. The CDR3 bases are TGTGCTAGTGGTTTGTTTACAGAGCAGTTCTTC.

This chain links TRBV5-1 with TRBJ1-2; 7 nucleotides line up with TRBD1. Germline V gene data show CDR1 as SGHRS and CDR2 as YFSETQ. The trim removed 3 bases at V and 10 bases at J, leaving 9 bases unmatched. The CDR3 is 13 residues long. The CDR3 coding sequence is TGCGCCAGCAGCTCGGGGACAGAAGTCGACTACACCTTC. This translates into CASSSGTEVDYTF.

The V gene is TRBV9, the J gene TRBJ2-1, with D perhaps TRBD1 (6 bases). The CDR3 is made up of 14 amino acids. Germline V lookup: CDR1 SGDLS, CDR2 YYNGEE. The ends were cut back, 4 bases at V and 8 bases at J, with 16 bases in the middle. CDR3 DNA sequence: TGTGCCAGCAGCCAAAACGACAGGTTCGATGAGCAGTTCTTC. Its translation is CASSQNDRFDEQFF.

This clone was observed a few times. The V and J genes are TRBV6-5 and TRBJ1-4, with a tentative D call TRBD1 (6 bases). Germline loops: CDR1 MNHEY, CDR2 SVGAGI. V lost 6 bases and J lost 4, with 12 bases in between. The CDR3 totals 14 residues. The chain's CDR3 is CASSPGQYNEKLFF. For the CDR3, the DNA is TGTGCCAGCAGCCCCGGACAGTATAATGAAAAACTGTTTTTT.

This clone was counted only a few times. The CDR3 protein is CASSQGVANTGELFF. For the CDR3, the DNA is TGTGCCAGCAGCCAGGGAGTCGCGAACACCGGGGAGCTGTTTTTT. The V and J genes are TRBV4-2 and TRBJ2-2; weak D call: TRBD2 (5 bases). The germline V gene has CDR1 LGHNA and CDR2 YNFKEQ. V was cut by 3 bases and J by 0 bases, with 8 bases left in between. The CDR3 extends over 15 amino acids.

The chain is built from TRBV19 and TRBJ2-1, with TRBD2 identical over 8 bases. V gave up 5 bases and J gave up 3 bases; unmatched junction bases: 6. This CDR3 comprises 15 residues. Germline V gene lookup returns CDR1 LNHDA and CDR2 SQIVND (reference sequence). CDR3 DNA: TGTGCCAGTAGTGCCCGGGGGGGAGGCTACAATGAGCAGTTCTTC. Its translation is CASSARGGGYNEQFF.

The chain joins TRBV5-1 to TRBJ2-1; a weak D match, TRBD1 (6 bases). The CDR3 has 14 amino acids. V was shortened by 2 bases and J by 7 bases, with 13 bases between the two germline ends. Germline V gene sequence: CDR1 SGHRS, CDR2 YFSETQ. CDR3 DNA: TGCGCCAGCAGCTTACAGGGTATATTGAATGAGCAGTTCTTC. The encoded protein is CASSLQGILNEQFF.

The chain recombines TRBV5-5 with TRBJ2-7, with TRBD2 as a possible D gene (5 bases). Germline V gene lookup returns CDR1 SGHKS and CDR2 YYEKEE (reference sequence). The V end was cut by 0 bases, the J end by 5 bases, with 9 bases between. The CDR3 covers 13 residues. The CDR3, as DNA: TGTGCCAGCAGCTTGGGAGGGTTCAACGAGCAGTACTTC. It codes for CASSLGGFNEQYF.

The chain has TRBV27 and TRBJ2-1; TRBD2 matches 8 bases. The ends lost 2 bases at V and 8 bases at J; junction bases unmatched: 5. The germline V gene encodes CDR1 MNHEY and CDR2 SMNVEV (reference sequence). The CDR3 has 14 residues. In DNA form, the CDR3 reads TGTGCCAGCAGTTTAATCTTCGGGGGGGATGAGCAGTTCTTC. Protein sequence: CASSLIFGGDEQFF.

This clone appeared a single time. The chain couples TRBV7-9 to TRBJ1-4; tentative D call: TRBD1 (5 bases). CDR3 length equals 14 residues. Trimming pared 3 bases from V and 10 bases from J, leaving 15 bases between. Germline loops: CDR1 SEHNR, CDR2 FQNEAQ (reference sequence). The CDR3 DNA follows: TGTGCCAGCAGCTTCGCGAGTTCGGGGGGAAAACTGTTTTTT. Translated: CASSFASSGGKLFF. Variable domain in full (rest from reference TRBV7-9 and TRBJ1-4): DTGVSQNPRHKITKRGQNVTFRCDPISEHNRLYWYRQTLGQGPEFLTYFQNEAQLEKSRLLSDRFSAERPKGSFSTLEIQRTEQGDSAMYLCASSFASSGGKLFFGSGTQLSVL.

This sequence joins TRBV7-9 and TRBJ1-6, with a tentative D call TRBD1 (5 bases). Germline assignment: CDR1 SEHNR and CDR2 FQNEAQ (reference sequence). The CDR3 is made up of 15 amino acids. V was trimmed by 1 base and J by 7 bases, leaving 11 bases between them. CDR3 sequence reads: CASSLVGRVNSPLHF. CDR3 coding DNA: TGTGCCAGCAGCTTAGTTGGCAGGGTCAATTCACCCCTCCACTTT.

J is TRBJ2-2 and V is TRBV28; TRBD2 aligns across 7 bases. The CDR3 is 15 residues long. V was clipped by 6 bases and J by 1 base; unmatched bases: 5. The V gene's germline CDR1 is MDHEN and CDR2 SYDVKM. Written as DNA, the CDR3 is TGTGCCAGCAGGGTAGCGGGCCAGAACACCGGGGAGCTGTTTTTT. Its translation: CASRVAGQNTGELFF.

This clone was observed a few times. This chain uses TRBV9 with TRBJ1-1; D ambiguous. V lost 4 bases, J lost 2 bases, and 12 bases lay in between. CDR1 and CDR2 (germline): SGDLS, YYNGEE. This CDR3 is built from 14 residues. The CDR3 DNA reads TGTGCCAGCAGCTCTAGTGGCAGAAACACTGAAGCTTTCTTT. It yields the protein CASSSSGRNTEAFF.

This clone was picked up a small number of times. This sequence joins TRBV19 and TRBJ1-6, with D maybe TRBD1 (5 bases). Trimming removed 6 bases at V and 8 bases at J, with 11 bases between. Per germline, CDR1 LNHDA and CDR2 SQIVND (reference sequence). CDR3 length equals 13 residues. CDR3: CASRGQGYSPLHF. In DNA, the CDR3 is TGTGCCAGTAGAGGGCAGGGATATTCACCCCTCCACTTT.

This clone was recorded a few times. The chain uses TRBV7-3 and TRBJ1-1; unclear D gene. CDR3 size: 14 residues. Germline values: CDR1 SGHTA, CDR2 FQGTGA. Trimming took 0 bases from V and 4 from J, leaving 9 bases between them. The CDR3, as DNA: TGTGCCAGCAGCTTAACCGGCGGCACCACTGAAGCTTTCTTT. Its translation is CASSLTGGTTEAFF.

The sample holds one count of this clone. This rearrangement joins TRBV19 to TRBJ1-5; 8 positions match TRBD1. Germline CDR1 is LNHDA and CDR2 is SQIVND (reference sequence). The ends lost 9 bases at V and 7 bases at J; junction bases unmatched: 11. The CDR3 sequence is 14 residues long. The chain's CDR3 is CASRKTGEGQPQHF. The CDR3 DNA reads as TGTGCCAGCCGTAAGACAGGGGAGGGACAGCCCCAGCATTTT. Based on the CDR3 plus reference TRBV19 and TRBJ1-5, the full variable domain is DGGITQSPKYLFRKEGQNVTLSCEQNLNHDAMYWYRQDPGQGLRLIYYSQIVNDFQKGDIAEGYSVSREKKESFPLTVTSAQKNPTAFYLCASRKTGEGQPQHFGDGTRLSIL.

The rearrangement joins TRBV6-1 to TRBJ1-3; 9 bases map to TRBD1. Germline V gene lookup returns CDR1 MNHNS and CDR2 SASEGT. V lost 3 bases to trimming and J lost 8 bases; unmatched junction nucleotides: 5. This CDR3 has 14 amino acids. The CDR3 DNA follows: TGTGCCAGCAGTGAGGGACAGGGTACAGACACCATATATTTT. This encodes CASSEGQGTDTIYF.

The J gene is TRBJ2-1, the V gene TRBV9, with D uncertain. The germline CDR1 and CDR2 sequences are SGDLS and YYNGEE. Trimming stripped 0 bases from V and 0 bases from J, with 13 bases between. The CDR3 totals 17 residues. The CDR3 region has the DNA TGTGCCAGCAGCGTAGTTGTGAATCCGAGCTCCTACAATGAGCAGTTCTTC. Translating gives CASSVVVNPSSYNEQFF.

The chain links TRBV5-4 to TRBJ1-4; possible D gene TRBD1, 6 bases. The CDR3 totals 14 residues. V was clipped by 4 bases and J by 4 bases, with 11 bases between them. Germline-derived CDR1 and CDR2 are SGHNT and YYREEE (reference sequence). The CDR3 nucleotides are TGTGCCAGCAGCGGCACAGGGAGTAATGAAAAACTGTTTTTT. Protein sequence: CASSGTGSNEKLFF.

V and J are TRBV7-3 and TRBJ2-7; D remains unclear. This CDR3 contains 14 residues. Trimming removed 6 bases from V and 0 bases from J, with 12 bases in between. CDR1 is SGHTA and CDR2 is FQGTGA in the germline V gene. The DNA of the CDR3 is TGTGCCAGCAGTCCTTCCGGGTACTCCTACGAGCAGTACTTC. Protein: CASSPSGYSYEQYF.

The genes are TRBV28 and TRBJ1-1; D remains unclear. Trimming cost V 8 bases and J 10 bases, with 11 bases left between them. There are 10 residues in the CDR3. CDR1 is MDHEN and CDR2 is SYDVKM in the germline V gene. CDR3 loop: CASAGEGAFF. The CDR3 coding sequence is TGTGCCAGCGCCGGGGAGGGAGCTTTCTTT.

The chain couples TRBV25-1 to TRBJ1-2; TRBD1 is a possible D gene (6 bases). The CDR3 is made up of 12 amino acids. Germline CDR1 and CDR2: MGHDK and SYGVNS. The V gene lost 7 bases and the J gene lost 6 bases, with 12 bases spanning the gap. This CDR3 is CASTGRGHGYTF. The CDR3 coding sequence is TGTGCCAGCACAGGCAGGGGCCATGGCTACACCTTC.

The chain links TRBV7-9 to TRBJ1-5; 7 bases agree with TRBD1. The CDR3 extends over 14 amino acids. Per germline, CDR1 SEHNR and CDR2 FQNEAQ (reference sequence). J gave up 2 bases and V 5 bases, and 3 bases lay outside the gene matches. CDR3 bases: TGTGCCAGCAGCCGACAGGGTGGCAATCAGCCCCAGCATTTT. Translating it yields CASSRQGGNQPQHF.

The gene calls are TRBV11-3 and TRBJ1-1, with D maybe TRBD1 (5 bases). Germline V gives CDR1 SGHNT, CDR2 YENEEA. The CDR3 runs to 13 residues. Deletions cut 5 bases from V and 2 bases from J, with 9 bases between. CDR3 residues: CASSVQENTEAFF. As DNA, the CDR3 is TGTGCCAGCAGCGTACAGGAAAACACTGAAGCTTTCTTT.

This rearrangement joins TRBV5-1 to TRBJ1-3; D remains ambiguous. CDR1 is SGHRS and CDR2 is YFSETQ in the germline V gene. The CDR3 sequence is 15 residues long. The V gene lost 4 bases and the J gene lost 0 bases, with 11 bases spanning the gap. CDR3 loop: CASSPGGNSGNTIYF. The CDR3 DNA sequence: TGCGCCAGCAGCCCAGGCGGGAACTCTGGAAACACCATATATTTT.

The chain couples TRBV3-1 (or the pseudogene TRBV3-2) to TRBJ2-1; D is perhaps TRBD2 (5 bases). Trimming took 0 bases from V and 9 from J, leaving 15 bases between them. The CDR3 is 15 residues long. From germline, CDR1 is LGHDT and CDR2 YNNKEL (reference sequence). The CDR3 DNA follows: TGTGCCAGCAGCCAAGAATTCCGGGGTTCGGCTGAGCAGTTCTTC. Protein sequence: CASSQEFRGSAEQFF.

The V call is TRBV29-1, the J call TRBJ1-2; 7 nucleotides agree with TRBD1. The length of the CDR3 is 13 residues. J gave up 6 bases and V 6 bases, and 10 bases lay outside the gene matches. The germline CDR1 and CDR2 sequences are SQVTM and ANQGSEA. The CDR3 DNA reads TGCAGCGTCCGGACCGGGACAGCGGATGGCTACACCTTC. Translating gives CSVRTGTADGYTF.

The sample holds one count of this clone. The CDR3 DNA follows: TGTGCCAGCAGCTTACAGCGGGGGTCCTTTACTAGCACAGATACGCAGTATTTT. Its protein product is CASSLQRGSFTSTDTQYF. The chain uses TRBV5-4 and TRBJ2-3; 8 nucleotides match TRBD2. V gave up 2 bases and J gave up 0 bases; unmatched junction bases: 11. The CDR3 consists of 18 residues. From germline, CDR1 is SGHNT and CDR2 YYREEE (reference sequence).

The rearrangement links TRBV6-5 to TRBJ2-7; D gene unclear. The CDR3 sequence is 13 residues long. V gave up 4 bases and J gave up 3 bases, with 10 bases separating them. Germline V gene sequence: CDR1 MNHEY, CDR2 SVGAGI. CDR3: CASSSNDLYEQYF. CDR3 in DNA: TGTGCCAGCAGTTCTAATGATCTCTACGAGCAGTACTTC.